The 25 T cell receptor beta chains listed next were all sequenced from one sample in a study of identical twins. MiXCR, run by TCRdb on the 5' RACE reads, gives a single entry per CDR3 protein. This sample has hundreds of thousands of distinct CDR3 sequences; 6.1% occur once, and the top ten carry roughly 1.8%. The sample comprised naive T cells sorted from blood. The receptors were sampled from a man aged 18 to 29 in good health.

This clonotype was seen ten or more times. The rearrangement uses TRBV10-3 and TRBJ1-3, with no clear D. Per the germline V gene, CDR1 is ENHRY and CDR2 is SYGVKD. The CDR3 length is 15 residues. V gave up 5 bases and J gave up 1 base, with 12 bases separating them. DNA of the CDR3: TGTGCCATCAGTTGGTCCAGCGCGTCTGGAAACACCATATATTTT. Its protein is CAISWSSASGNTIYF.

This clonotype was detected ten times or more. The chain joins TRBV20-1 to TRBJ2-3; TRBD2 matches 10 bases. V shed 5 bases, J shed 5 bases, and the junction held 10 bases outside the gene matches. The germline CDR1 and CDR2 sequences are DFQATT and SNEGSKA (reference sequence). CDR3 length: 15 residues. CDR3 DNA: TGCAGTGCTGGCCCAGCGGGAGGGACGATAGATACGCAGTATTTT. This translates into CSAGPAGGTIDTQYF.

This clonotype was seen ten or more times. CDR3 nucleotides: TGTGCCAGCAGCTCCACCTCACGCCCTTACTTC. Its translation: CASSSTSRPYF. The V call is TRBV5-6, the J call TRBJ2-5; unclear D gene. Germline V CDR1 and CDR2: SGHDT, YYEEEE. The CDR3 runs 11 residues. The ends were cut back, 3 bases at V and 14 bases at J, with 14 bases in the middle.

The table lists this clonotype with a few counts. CDR3 loop: CASSPRDGQNIQYF. Here the CDR3 DNA reads TGTGCCAGCAGTCCACGGGACGGCCAAAACATTCAGTACTTC. The chain joins TRBV27 to TRBJ2-4; D possibly matches TRBD1 or TRBD2 (5 bases each). Trimming shortened V by 5 bases and J by 5 bases, and 13 bases separated the two germline ends. The CDR3 has 14 amino acids. CDR1 MNHEY and CDR2 SMNVEV come from the germline V gene (reference sequence).

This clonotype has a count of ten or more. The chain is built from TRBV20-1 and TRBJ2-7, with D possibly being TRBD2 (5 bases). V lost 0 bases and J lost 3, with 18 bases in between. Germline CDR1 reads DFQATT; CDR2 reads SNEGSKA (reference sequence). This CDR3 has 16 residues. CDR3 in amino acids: CSARDSRSSDYYEQYF. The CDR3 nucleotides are TGCAGTGCTAGAGACTCACGGTCCTCCGACTACTACGAGCAGTACTTC.

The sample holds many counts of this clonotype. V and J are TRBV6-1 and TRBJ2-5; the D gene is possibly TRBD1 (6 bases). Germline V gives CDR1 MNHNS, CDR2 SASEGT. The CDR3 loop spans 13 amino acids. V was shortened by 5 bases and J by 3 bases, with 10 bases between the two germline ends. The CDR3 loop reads CASSTQGKETQYF. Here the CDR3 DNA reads TGTGCCAGCAGTACCCAGGGGAAAGAGACCCAGTACTTC.

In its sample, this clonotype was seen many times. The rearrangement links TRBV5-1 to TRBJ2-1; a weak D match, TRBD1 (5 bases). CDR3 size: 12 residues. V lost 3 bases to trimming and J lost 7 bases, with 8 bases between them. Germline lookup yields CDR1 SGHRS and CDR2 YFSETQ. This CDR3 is CASSSAGNEQFF. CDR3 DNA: TGCGCCAGCAGCTCGGCAGGGAATGAGCAGTTCTTC.

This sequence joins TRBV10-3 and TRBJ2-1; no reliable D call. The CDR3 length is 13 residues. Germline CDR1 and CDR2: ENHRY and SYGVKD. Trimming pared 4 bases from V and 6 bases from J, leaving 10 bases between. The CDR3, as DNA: TGTGCCATCAGTGTTGTTAGTATCAATGAGCAGTTCTTC. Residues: CAISVVSINEQFF.

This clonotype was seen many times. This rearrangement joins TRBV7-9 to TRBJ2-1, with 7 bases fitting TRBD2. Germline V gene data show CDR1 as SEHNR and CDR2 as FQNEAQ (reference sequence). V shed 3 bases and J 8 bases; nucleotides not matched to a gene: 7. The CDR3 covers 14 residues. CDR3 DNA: TGTGCCAGCAGCTTGCGCGGGGGTAGGGATGAGCAGTTCTTC. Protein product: CASSLRGGRDEQFF. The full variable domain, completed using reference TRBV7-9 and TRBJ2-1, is DTGVSQNPRHKITKRGQNVTFRCDPISEHNRLYWYRQTLGQGPEFLTYFQNEAQLEKSRLLSDRFSAERPKGSFSTLEIQRTEQGDSAMYLCASSLRGGRDEQFFGPGTRLTVL.

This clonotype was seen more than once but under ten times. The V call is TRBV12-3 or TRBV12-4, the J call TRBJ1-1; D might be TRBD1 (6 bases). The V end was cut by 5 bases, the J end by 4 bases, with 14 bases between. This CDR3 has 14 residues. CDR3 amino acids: CASSARDILTEAFF. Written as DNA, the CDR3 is TGTGCCAGCAGTGCCCGGGACATACTCACTGAAGCTTTCTTT.

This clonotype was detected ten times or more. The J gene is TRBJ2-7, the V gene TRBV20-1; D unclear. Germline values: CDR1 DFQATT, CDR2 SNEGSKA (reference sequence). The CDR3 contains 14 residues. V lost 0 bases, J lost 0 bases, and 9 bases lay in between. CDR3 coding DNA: TGCAGTGCTAGAGATCGCGAGAGCTCCTACGAGCAGTACGTC. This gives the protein CSARDRESSYEQYV.

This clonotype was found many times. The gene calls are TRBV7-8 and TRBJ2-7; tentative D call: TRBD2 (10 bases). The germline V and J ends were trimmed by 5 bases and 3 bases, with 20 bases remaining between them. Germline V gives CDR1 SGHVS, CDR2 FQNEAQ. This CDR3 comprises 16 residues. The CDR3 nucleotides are TGTGCCAGCAGCCCGACAGGGGGACTAGCGATCTACGAGCAGTACTTC. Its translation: CASSPTGGLAIYEQYF.

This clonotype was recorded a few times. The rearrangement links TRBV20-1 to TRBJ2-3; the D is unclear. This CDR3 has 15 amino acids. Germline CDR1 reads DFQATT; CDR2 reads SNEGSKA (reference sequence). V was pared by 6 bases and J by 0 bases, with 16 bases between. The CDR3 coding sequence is TGCAGTGCCCCCGACGCGGCCGCTAGCACAGATACGCAGTATTTT. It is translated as CSAPDAAASTDTQYF.

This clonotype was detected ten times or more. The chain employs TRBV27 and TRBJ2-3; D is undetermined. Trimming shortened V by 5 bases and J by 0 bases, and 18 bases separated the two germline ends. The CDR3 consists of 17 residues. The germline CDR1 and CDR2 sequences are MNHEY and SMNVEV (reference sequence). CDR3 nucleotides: TGTGCCAGCAGTCACTACCAGACTCTTACTAGCACAGATACGCAGTATTTT. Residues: CASSHYQTLTSTDTQYF.

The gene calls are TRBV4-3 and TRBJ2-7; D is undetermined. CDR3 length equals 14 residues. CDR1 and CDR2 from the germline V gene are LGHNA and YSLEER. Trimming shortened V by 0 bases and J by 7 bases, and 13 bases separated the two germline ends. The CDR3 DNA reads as TGCGCCAGCAGCCAAGATCCCGGGTCCCGGGAGCAGTACTTC. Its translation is CASSQDPGSREQYF.

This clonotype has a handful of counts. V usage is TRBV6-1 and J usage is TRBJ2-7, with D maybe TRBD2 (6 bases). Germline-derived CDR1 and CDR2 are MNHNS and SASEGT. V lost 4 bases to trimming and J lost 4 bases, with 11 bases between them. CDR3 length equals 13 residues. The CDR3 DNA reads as TGTGCCAGCAGTGGGGGACTCGGATACGAGCAGTACGTC. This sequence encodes CASSGGLGYEQYV.

In DNA, the CDR3 is TGTGCCAGCAGTTACTCGGGGGGGAGCGAGCAGTACGTC. Its translation is CASSYSGGSEQYV. The chain carries TRBV6-6 and TRBJ2-7; 7 bases are shared with TRBD2. Trimming took 0 bases from V and 6 from J; bases not matched to a gene: 2. The V gene's germline CDR1 is MNHNY and CDR2 SVGAGI (reference sequence). The CDR3 sequence is 13 residues long.

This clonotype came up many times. The CDR3 DNA reads as TGTGCCAGCAGTTCCGTTAGAGCGGGAGGGCCGGTTGATACGCAGTATTTT. This encodes CASSSVRAGGPVDTQYF. V and J are TRBV12-3 or TRBV12-4 and TRBJ2-3, with 10 positions matching TRBD2. CDR3 length: 17 residues. Trimming at V came to 4 bases and at J to 6 bases, leaving 13 bases not matched to a gene.

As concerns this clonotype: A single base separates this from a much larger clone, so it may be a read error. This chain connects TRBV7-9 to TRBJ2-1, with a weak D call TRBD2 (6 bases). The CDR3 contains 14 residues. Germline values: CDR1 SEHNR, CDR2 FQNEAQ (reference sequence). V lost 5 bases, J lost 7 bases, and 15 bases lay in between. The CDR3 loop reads CASSPKRVGNEQFF. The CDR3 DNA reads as TGTGCCAGCAGCCCTAAGCGGGTGGGTAATGAGCAGTTCTTC.

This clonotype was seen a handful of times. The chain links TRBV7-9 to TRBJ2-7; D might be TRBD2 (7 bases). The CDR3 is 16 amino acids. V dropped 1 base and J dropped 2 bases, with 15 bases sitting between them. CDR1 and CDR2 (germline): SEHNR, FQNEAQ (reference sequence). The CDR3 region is CASSLGRGRAAYEQYF. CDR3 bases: TGTGCCAGCAGCTTAGGAAGGGGGAGGGCCGCCTACGAGCAGTACTTC. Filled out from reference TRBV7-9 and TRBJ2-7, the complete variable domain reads DTGVSQNPRHKITKRGQNVTFRCDPISEHNRLYWYRQTLGQGPEFLTYFQNEAQLEKSRLLSDRFSAERPKGSFSTLEIQRTEQGDSAMYLCASSLGRGRAAYEQYFGPGTRLTVT.

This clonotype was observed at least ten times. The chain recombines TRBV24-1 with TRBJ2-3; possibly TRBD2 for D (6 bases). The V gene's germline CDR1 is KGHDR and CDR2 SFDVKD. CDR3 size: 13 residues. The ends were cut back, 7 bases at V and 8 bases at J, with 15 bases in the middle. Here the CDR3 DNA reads TGTGCCACCAGCCTGACGGGGCGGGGTACGCAGTATTTT. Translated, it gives CATSLTGRGTQYF.

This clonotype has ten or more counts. CDR3 in DNA: TGCGCCAGCAGCCAGTCGGACAGGGGAGGAGTAGATACGCAGTATTTT. Protein sequence: CASSQSDRGGVDTQYF. The chain recombines TRBV4-3 with TRBJ2-3; the match to TRBD1 covers 9 bases. CDR1 and CDR2 from the germline V gene are LGHNA and YSLEER. The CDR3 sequence is 16 residues long. Trimming removed 3 bases from V and 5 bases from J; junction bases left unmatched: 9.

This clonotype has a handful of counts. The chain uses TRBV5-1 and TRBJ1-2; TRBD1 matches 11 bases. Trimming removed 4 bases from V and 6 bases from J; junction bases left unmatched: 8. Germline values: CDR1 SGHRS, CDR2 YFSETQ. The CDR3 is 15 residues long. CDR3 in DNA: TGCGCCAGCAGCCCGAGGACAGGGGGCTTTCATGGCTACACCTTC. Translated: CASSPRTGGFHGYTF. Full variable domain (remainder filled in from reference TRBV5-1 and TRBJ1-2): KAGVTQTPRYLIKTRGQQVTLSCSPISGHRSVSWYQQTPGQGLQFLFEYFSETQRNKGNFPGRFSGRQFSNSRSEMNVSTLELGDSALYLCASSPRTGGFHGYTFGSGTRLTVV.

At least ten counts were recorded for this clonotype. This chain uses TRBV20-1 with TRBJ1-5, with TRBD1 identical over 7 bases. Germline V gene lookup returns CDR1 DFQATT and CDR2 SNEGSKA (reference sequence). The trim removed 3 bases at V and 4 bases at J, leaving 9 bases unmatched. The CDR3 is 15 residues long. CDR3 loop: CSARRQGGDNQPQHF. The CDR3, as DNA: TGCAGTGCTAGGCGACAGGGAGGGGATAATCAGCCCCAGCATTTT.

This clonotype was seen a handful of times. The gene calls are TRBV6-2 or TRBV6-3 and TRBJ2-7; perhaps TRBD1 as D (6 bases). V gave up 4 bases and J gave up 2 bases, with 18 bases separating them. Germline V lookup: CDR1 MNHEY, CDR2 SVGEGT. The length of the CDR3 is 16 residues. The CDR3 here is CASSFPLYREPYEQYF. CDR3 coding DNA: TGTGCCAGCAGTTTTCCACTCTACAGGGAACCCTACGAGCAGTACTTC.